These 29 T cell receptor beta chains were sequenced from one sample in a study of blood T cell repertoires in COVID-19. Using immunoSEQ multiplex PCR, the repertoire was profiled, and TCRdb retains in-frame clones only, with some absent. Altogether roughly 200,000 clones are present, 80% to 85% being singletons, with the ten largest covering 6.5% to 9%. Sequenced input: peripheral blood. The receptors derive from a woman aged 40 to 55 with COVID-19, enrolled during active disease.

V and J are TRBV28 and TRBJ2-6; no firm D call. Germline V gives CDR1 MDHEN, CDR2 SYDVKM. With 8 bases removed from V and 0 bases from J, the gap between germline ends came to 8 bases. The CDR3 runs 14 residues. The DNA for the CDR3 is TGTGCCAGCGTTAGCTTCTCTGGGGCCAACGTCCTGACTTTC. This sequence encodes CASVSFSGANVLTF. Complete variable domain (other parts from reference TRBV28 and TRBJ2-6): DVKVTQSSRYLVKRTGEKVFLECVQDMDHENMFWYRQDPGLGLRLIYFSYDVKMKEKGDIPEGYSVSREKKERFSLILESASTNQTSMYLCASVSFSGANVLTFGAGSRLTVL.

The chain uses TRBV12-3 or TRBV12-4 and TRBJ2-3; D is unclear. There are 13 residues in the CDR3. The V and J ends lost 4 bases and 1 base respectively, with 6 bases between them. The CDR3 sequence is CASSWLGTDTQYF. CDR3 bases: TGTGCCAGCAGTTGGCTAGGCACAGATACGCAGTATTTT.

V usage is TRBV5-4 and J usage is TRBJ1-2, with D possibly matching TRBD1 (5 bases). Between the trimmed V and J ends, which lost 0 bases and 0 bases, there was a span of 12 bases. Germline values: CDR1 SGHNT, CDR2 YYREEE (reference sequence). The CDR3 is 16 residues long. The CDR3 DNA reads as TGTGCCAGCAGCTTGGAAAGGGGCAGAGCTAACTATGGCTACACCTTC. Translation: CASSLERGRANYGYTF.

This chain connects TRBV28 to TRBJ2-7, with TRBD1 matching 7 bases. Germline trimming cut 0 bases from V and 6 bases from J; bases unmatched to any gene: 8. The germline gives CDR1 MDHEN, CDR2 SYDVKM. The CDR3 contains 15 residues. CDR3 sequence: CASSLWPSTGVEQYF. CDR3 nucleotide sequence: TGTGCCAGCAGTTTATGGCCTTCCACAGGGGTCGAGCAGTACTTC.

Concerning this clone: The sample has other DNA sequences that encode this CDR3 too. The chain carries TRBV7-9 and TRBJ1-1; possibly TRBD1 for D (5 bases). The CDR3 consists of 14 residues. Germline values: CDR1 SEHNR, CDR2 FQNEAQ (reference sequence). The germline V and J ends were trimmed by 5 bases and 1 base, with 11 bases remaining between them. In DNA form, the CDR3 reads TGTGCCAGCAGCCTCGGACATCCGAACACTGAAGCTTTCTTT. Translated, it gives CASSLGHPNTEAFF.

The gene calls are TRBV7-9 and TRBJ1-1; 7 bases agree with TRBD1. The ends lost 1 base at V and 1 base at J; junction bases unmatched: 3. Germline loops: CDR1 SEHNR, CDR2 FQNEAQ (reference sequence). The CDR3 has 15 amino acids. In DNA form, the CDR3 reads TGTGCCAGCAGCTTAGGCCCAGGGGGGAACACTGAAGCTTTCTTT. Protein: CASSLGPGGNTEAFF.

This clone was observed a single time. The gene calls are TRBV20-1 and TRBJ2-5; the D is unclear. The CDR3 runs to 11 residues. Germline-derived CDR1 and CDR2 are DFQATT and SNEGSKA (reference sequence). The V end lost 1 base, the J end lost 5 bases, and 5 bases lay between the germline ends. CDR3 sequence (DNA): TGCAGTGCTAGAGTATCGGAGACCCAGTACTTC. As protein: CSARVSETQYF.

The rearrangement uses TRBV5-6 and TRBJ1-4; 9 bases align to TRBD1. The CDR3 has 15 amino acids. Germline loops: CDR1 SGHDT, CDR2 YYEEEE. V dropped 2 bases and J dropped 5; count of bases not matched to a gene: 4. CDR3 sequence reads: CASSFYGTGNEKLFF. The CDR3 nucleotides read TGTGCCAGCAGCTTCTACGGGACAGGGAATGAAAAACTGTTTTTT.

This clone was picked up many times. V is TRBV4-2 and J is TRBJ1-2; D might be TRBD1 (6 bases). CDR1 is LGHNA, CDR2 YNFKEQ, per germline. CDR3 size: 18 residues. The V end lost 3 bases, the J end lost 5 bases, and 25 bases lay between the germline ends. The CDR3 protein is CASSQTLSQTGSPYGYTF. The DNA of the CDR3 is TGTGCCAGCAGCCAGACTCTCTCCCAGACAGGTTCACCTTATGGCTACACCTTC.

This clone is a singleton in its sample. The rearrangement joins TRBV7-9 to TRBJ2-4; TRBD1 matches at 9 bases. With 10 bases clipped from V and 3 bases from J, the junction kept 19 bases outside the gene matches. Germline V CDR1 and CDR2: SEHNR, FQNEAQ (reference sequence). The CDR3 totals 18 residues. CDR3 sequence reads: CATRDRDGVGDLKNIQYF. CDR3 nucleotides: TGTGCCACCAGGGACAGGGACGGAGTTGGGGACCTCAAAAACATTCAGTACTTC.

This clone showed up just once. The V gene is TRBV27, the J gene TRBJ2-1; D might be TRBD1 (8 bases). This CDR3 comprises 15 residues. CDR1 is MNHEY and CDR2 is SMNVEV in the germline V gene (reference sequence). V lost 0 bases and J 8 bases, leaving 14 bases between the germline ends. CDR3 sequence (DNA): TGTGCCAGCAGTTTATCGTACAGGGGGGGAGATGAGCAGTTCTTC. Its protein product is CASSLSYRGGDEQFF.

V usage is TRBV27 and J usage is TRBJ1-5, with D maybe TRBD1 (5 bases). Trimming removed 1 base at V and 0 bases at J, with 25 bases between. Germline V gives CDR1 MNHEY, CDR2 SMNVEV (reference sequence). The CDR3 is 21 residues long. The CDR3 sequence: CASSLCAGTLVANYSNQPQHF. The CDR3 DNA reads as TGTGCCAGCAGTTTATGTGCGGGGACTCTGGTTGCCAATTATAGCAATCAGCCCCAGCATTTT.

This clone showed up just once. The genes are TRBV5-1 and TRBJ2-7, with D possibly matching TRBD1 (5 bases). Germline values: CDR1 SGHRS, CDR2 YFSETQ. The length of the CDR3 is 13 residues. The V and J ends lost 1 base and 2 bases respectively, with 7 bases between them. DNA for the CDR3: TGCGCCAGCAGCTTGCAGGGTACCTACGAGCAGTACTTC. Translating gives CASSLQGTYEQYF.

This sequence joins TRBV7-3 and TRBJ1-1, with 10 nucleotides matching TRBD1. CDR1 SGHTA and CDR2 FQGTGA come from the germline V gene. The CDR3 is made up of 15 amino acids. With V trimmed by 5 bases and J by 5 bases, 8 bases remained unmatched. CDR3 loop: CASSPPWDRGTEAFF. Here the CDR3 DNA reads TGTGCCAGCAGCCCCCCCTGGGACAGGGGTACTGAAGCTTTCTTT.

The rearrangement uses TRBV15 and TRBJ2-2; TRBD1 aligns across 7 bases. The CDR3 has 14 residues. CDR1 LNHNV and CDR2 YYDKDF come from the germline V gene (reference sequence). J was trimmed by 7 bases and V by 6 bases; bases with no gene match: 8. This chain's CDR3 is CATRGTAPIGELFF. CDR3 DNA: TGTGCCACCAGGGGGACAGCGCCTATCGGGGAGCTGTTTTTT.

This clone was seen a handful of times. The V and J genes are TRBV24-1 and TRBJ1-6; D gene unclear. The CDR3 is made up of 14 amino acids. V gave up 7 bases and J gave up 6 bases, with 12 bases separating them. CDR1 is KGHDR, CDR2 SFDVKD, per germline. The CDR3 here is CATRAGGTNSPLHF. CDR3 DNA sequence: TGTGCCACCAGAGCAGGAGGCACTAATTCACCCCTCCACTTT.

The chain has TRBV19 and TRBJ1-1; D is possibly TRBD1 (6 bases). Germline CDR1 and CDR2: LNHDA and SQIVND (reference sequence). CDR3 length equals 13 residues. V lost 3 bases and J 4 bases, leaving 9 bases between the germline ends. CDR3 DNA sequence: TGTGCCAGTAGTATCACAGGGACCACTGAAGCTTTCTTT. This codes for CASSITGTTEAFF.

The chain joins TRBV28 to TRBJ1-2; TRBD1 matches 7 bases. Germline V gives CDR1 MDHEN, CDR2 SYDVKM. The CDR3 runs to 17 residues. After removal of 5 bases from V and 0 bases from J, the junction contained 12 bases not matched to a gene. The CDR3: CASSPDRVAGANYGYTF. CDR3 bases: TGTGCCAGCAGTCCAGACAGGGTAGCTGGAGCTAACTATGGCTACACCTTC.

The chain recombines TRBV21-1 with TRBJ1-5. TRBV21-1 is reported as a pseudogene. CDR3 length: 15 residues. In DNA, the CDR3 is TGTGCCAGCAGGTGGCGGGGGGGCTTCGGTCAGCCCCAGCATTTT. Translating it yields CASRWRGGFGQPQHF.

The chain carries TRBV5-6 and TRBJ2-2; a weak D match, TRBD1 (6 bases). V lost 4 bases and J lost 4, with 11 bases in between. Germline CDR1 SGHDT, CDR2 YYEEEE. The CDR3 has 14 residues. The CDR3 loop is CASSDIGGTGELFF. DNA of the CDR3: TGTGCCAGCAGCGATATAGGGGGCACCGGGGAGCTGTTTTTT.

This clone was picked up one time. The rearrangement uses TRBV28 and TRBJ1-5, with 10 bases matching TRBD1. After removal of 6 bases from V and 6 bases from J, the junction contained 2 bases not matched to a gene. The CDR3 runs to 13 residues. Germline values: CDR1 MDHEN, CDR2 SYDVKM. CDR3 protein: CASRGQGVQPQHF. CDR3 nucleotides: TGTGCCAGCAGAGGACAGGGGGTTCAGCCCCAGCATTTT.

The chain carries TRBV4-1 and TRBJ2-7; D is perhaps TRBD2 (6 bases). Between the trimmed V and J ends, which lost 1 base and 7 bases, there was a span of 23 bases. The germline V gene has CDR1 MGHRA and CDR2 YSYEKL. The CDR3 has 17 amino acids. The CDR3 loop is CASSQGTLPGELREQYF. As DNA, the CDR3 is TGCGCCAGCAGCCAAGGGACCTTACCGGGGGAACTACGTGAGCAGTACTTC.

The genes are TRBV19 and TRBJ1-2; 11 bases line up with TRBD1. Germline V gene lookup returns CDR1 LNHDA and CDR2 SQIVND (reference sequence). With 3 bases clipped from V and 6 bases from J, the junction kept 6 bases outside the gene matches. The length of the CDR3 is 15 residues. The CDR3 is CASSMTWGQGDGYTF. The CDR3, as DNA: TGTGCCAGTAGTATGACGTGGGGACAGGGGGATGGCTACACCTTC.

This sequence joins TRBV10-3 and TRBJ1-2; D may be TRBD1 (6 bases). Germline V gene lookup returns CDR1 ENHRY and CDR2 SYGVKD. CDR3 length equals 13 residues. Trimming stripped 7 bases from V and 5 bases from J, with 14 bases between. This CDR3 is CAITSDSLYGYTF. CDR3 nucleotide sequence: TGTGCCATCACATCGGACAGCTTATATGGCTACACCTTC.

The V gene is TRBV2, the J gene TRBJ1-6; possible D gene TRBD1, 5 bases. Trimming removed 6 bases from V and 13 bases from J, with 10 bases in between. The CDR3 contains 11 residues. CDR1 is SNHLY and CDR2 is FYNNEI in the germline V gene. CDR3 coding DNA: TGTGCCAGCAGGCTGACAGTGCCCCTCCACTTT. It translates to CASRLTVPLHF.

V is TRBV5-6 and J is TRBJ1-6; D is uncertain. Germline V gene data show CDR1 as SGHDT and CDR2 as YYEEEE. The ends were cut back, 2 bases at V and 0 bases at J, with 6 bases in the middle. The CDR3 totals 15 residues. Written as DNA, the CDR3 is TGTGCCAGCAGCTTCCGGGGCTCCTATAATTCACCCCTCCACTTT. As protein: CASSFRGSYNSPLHF.

This chain links TRBV5-1 with TRBJ1-1, with no clear D. V gave up 2 bases and J gave up 3 bases, with 11 bases separating them. CDR3 size: 14 residues. The V gene's germline CDR1 is SGHRS and CDR2 YFSETQ. The CDR3 DNA follows: TGCGCCAGCAGCTTTGAGGGTCGGGACACTGAAGCTTTCTTT. This translates into CASSFEGRDTEAFF.

The DNA of the CDR3 is TGTGCCAGCAGCTCAGGGACAGGGTTGACCTACGAGCAGTACTTC. Residues: CASSSGTGLTYEQYF. V usage is TRBV5-6 and J usage is TRBJ2-7; 9 bases align to TRBD1. Trimming cost V 3 bases and J 2 bases; bases outside gene matches: 6. The CDR3 has 15 residues. Germline assignment: CDR1 SGHDT and CDR2 YYEEEE.

The gene calls are TRBV29-1 and TRBJ1-1; D gene ambiguous. The CDR3 extends over 10 amino acids. From germline, CDR1 is SQVTM and CDR2 ANQGSEA. Trimming stripped 6 bases from V and 7 bases from J, with 9 bases between. The CDR3: CSVPMSEAFF. DNA for the CDR3: TGCAGCGTCCCCATGAGTGAAGCTTTCTTT.